This T cell receptor (beta chain) was observed in a study of CD8 T cells in ankylosing spondylitis. This clonotype appeared a few times. Its antigen remains unknown. The CDR3 is made up of 13 amino acids. Between the trimmed V and J ends, which lost 0 bases and 3 bases, there was a span of 6 bases. Germline values: CDR1 LGHDT, CDR2 YNNKEL (reference sequence). Quantitative 5'-RACE was performed with molecular barcodes, and it yielded the TCR beta libraries. Each CDR3 protein gets one entry after TCRdb re-called the 5' RACE reads with MiXCR. The data contain some 400,000 distinct CDR3 sequences, about a fifth of them singletons. Study conclusions and caveats: Apparently characteristic of ankylosing spondylitis blood was a TCR beta motif (roughly 8 highly homologous variants). Clones linked to disease were reported to show significant enrichment in matched ankylosing spondylitis synovial fluid. Researchers report that disease-linked clones proved CD8+ and relatively rare in peripheral blood. Previously reported in reactive arthritis synovial fluid and blood were some of the motif variants.

This chain joins TRBV3-1 and TRBJ2-7; D is perhaps TRBD1 (5 bases). Sequenced: blood, either unsorted or a sorted T cell fraction (not recorded which). The clonotype comes from a male donor with ankylosing spondylitis. For the CDR3, the DNA is TGTGCCAGCAGCCAAGACAGGGTCTACGAGCAGTACTTC. Its translation is CASSQDRVYEQYF.